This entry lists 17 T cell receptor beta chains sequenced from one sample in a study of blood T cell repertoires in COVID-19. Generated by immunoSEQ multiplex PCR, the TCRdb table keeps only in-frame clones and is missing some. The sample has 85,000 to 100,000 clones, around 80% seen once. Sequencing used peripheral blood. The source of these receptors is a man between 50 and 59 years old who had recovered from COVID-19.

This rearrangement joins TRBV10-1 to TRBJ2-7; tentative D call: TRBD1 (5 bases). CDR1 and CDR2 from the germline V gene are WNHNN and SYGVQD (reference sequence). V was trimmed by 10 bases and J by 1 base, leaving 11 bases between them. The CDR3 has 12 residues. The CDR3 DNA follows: TGCGCCACCAACACAGGATCCTACGAGCAGTACTTC. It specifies CATNTGSYEQYF.

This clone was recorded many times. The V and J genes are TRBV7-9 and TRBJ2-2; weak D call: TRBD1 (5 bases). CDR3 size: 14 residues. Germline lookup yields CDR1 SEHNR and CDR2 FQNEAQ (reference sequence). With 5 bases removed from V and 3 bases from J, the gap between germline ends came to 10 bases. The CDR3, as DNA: TGTGCCAGCAGCCCCAGGGCCGACACCGGGGAGCTGTTTTTT. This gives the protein CASSPRADTGELFF.

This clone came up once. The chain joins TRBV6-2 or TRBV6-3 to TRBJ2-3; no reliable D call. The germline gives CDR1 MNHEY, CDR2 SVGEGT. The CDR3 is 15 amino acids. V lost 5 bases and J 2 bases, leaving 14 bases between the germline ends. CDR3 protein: CASSQTSYPTDTQYF. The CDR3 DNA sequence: TGTGCCAGCAGTCAGACATCGTACCCCACAGATACGCAGTATTTT.

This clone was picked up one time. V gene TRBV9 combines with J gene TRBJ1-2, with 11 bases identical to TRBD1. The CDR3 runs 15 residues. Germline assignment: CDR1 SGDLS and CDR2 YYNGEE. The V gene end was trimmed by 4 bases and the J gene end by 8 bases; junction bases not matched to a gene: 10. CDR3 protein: CASSTGQGAFGGYTF. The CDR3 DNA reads TGTGCCAGCAGCACCGGACAGGGGGCGTTTGGCGGCTACACCTTC.

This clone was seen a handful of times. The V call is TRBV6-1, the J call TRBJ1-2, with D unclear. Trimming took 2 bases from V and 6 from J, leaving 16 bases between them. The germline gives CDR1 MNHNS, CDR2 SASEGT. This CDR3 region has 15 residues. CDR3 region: CASSEPTIVFHGYTF. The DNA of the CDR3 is TGTGCCAGCAGTGAACCTACGATCGTGTTTCATGGCTACACCTTC.

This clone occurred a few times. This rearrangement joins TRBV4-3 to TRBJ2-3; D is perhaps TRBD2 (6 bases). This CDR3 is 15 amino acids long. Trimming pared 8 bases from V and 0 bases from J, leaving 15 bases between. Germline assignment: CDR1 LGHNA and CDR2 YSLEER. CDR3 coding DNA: TGCGCCAGCCGTTTACTTGGAGGGAGCACAGATACGCAGTATTTT. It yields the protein CASRLLGGSTDTQYF.

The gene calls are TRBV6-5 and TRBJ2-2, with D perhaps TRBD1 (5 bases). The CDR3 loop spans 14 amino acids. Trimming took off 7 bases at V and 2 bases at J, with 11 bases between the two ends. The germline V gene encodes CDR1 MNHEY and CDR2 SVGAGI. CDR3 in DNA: TGTGCCAGCATGAGACAGACCAACACCGGGGAGCTGTTTTTT. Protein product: CASMRQTNTGELFF.

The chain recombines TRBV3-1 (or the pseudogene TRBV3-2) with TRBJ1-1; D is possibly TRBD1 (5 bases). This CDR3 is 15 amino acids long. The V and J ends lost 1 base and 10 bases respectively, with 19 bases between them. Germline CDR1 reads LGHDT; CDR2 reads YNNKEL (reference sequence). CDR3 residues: CASSQGGDSPDGAFF. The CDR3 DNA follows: TGTGCCAGCAGCCAAGGGGGCGACAGCCCTGACGGAGCTTTCTTT.

The CDR3 sequence is CAWSGQGRAILGSPLHF. The CDR3 nucleotides are TGTGCCTGGAGTGGACAGGGGAGAGCCATATTGGGTTCACCCCTCCACTTT. The chain joins TRBV30 to TRBJ1-6; 8 bases are a match to TRBD1. The germline V gene has CDR1 GTSNPN and CDR2 SVGIG (reference sequence). V shed 1 base, J shed 9 bases, and the junction held 14 bases outside the gene matches. CDR3 length: 17 amino acids.

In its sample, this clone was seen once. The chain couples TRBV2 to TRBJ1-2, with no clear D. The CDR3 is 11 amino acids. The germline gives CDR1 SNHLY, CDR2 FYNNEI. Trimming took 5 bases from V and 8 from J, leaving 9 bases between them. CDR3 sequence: CASSPFGGYTF. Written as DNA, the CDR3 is TGTGCCAGCAGTCCCTTCGGGGGCTACACCTTC. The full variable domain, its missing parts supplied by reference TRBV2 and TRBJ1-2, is EPEVTQTPSHQVTQMGQEVILRCVPISNHLYFYWYRQILGQKVEFLVSFYNNEISEKSEIFDDQFSVERPDGSNFTLKIRSTKLEDSAMYFCASSPFGGYTFGSGTRLTVV.

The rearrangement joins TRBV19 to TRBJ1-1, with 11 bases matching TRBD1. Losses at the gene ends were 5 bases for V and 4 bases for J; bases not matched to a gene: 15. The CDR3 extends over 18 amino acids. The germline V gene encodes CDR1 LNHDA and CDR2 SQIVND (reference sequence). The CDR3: CASSLDPGTGGAVTEAFF. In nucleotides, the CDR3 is TGTGCCAGTAGTCTCGACCCCGGGACAGGGGGGGCGGTCACTGAAGCTTTCTTT.

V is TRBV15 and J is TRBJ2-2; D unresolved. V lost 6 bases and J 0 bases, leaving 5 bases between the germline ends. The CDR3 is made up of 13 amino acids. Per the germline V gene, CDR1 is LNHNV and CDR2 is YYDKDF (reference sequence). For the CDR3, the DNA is TGTGCCACCAGTGAGACGAACACCGGGGAGCTGTTTTTT. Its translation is CATSETNTGELFF.

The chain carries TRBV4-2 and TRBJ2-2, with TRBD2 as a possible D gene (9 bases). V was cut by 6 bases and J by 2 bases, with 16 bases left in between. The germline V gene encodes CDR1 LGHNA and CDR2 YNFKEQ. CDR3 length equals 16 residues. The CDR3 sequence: CASSPSGTGNTGELFF. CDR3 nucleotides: TGTGCCAGCAGTCCTAGCGGGACAGGAAACACCGGGGAGCTGTTTTTT.

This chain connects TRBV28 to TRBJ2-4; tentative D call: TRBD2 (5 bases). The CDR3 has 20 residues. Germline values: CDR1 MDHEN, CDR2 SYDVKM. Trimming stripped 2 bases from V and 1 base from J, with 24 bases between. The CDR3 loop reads CASSLVGWWSEAMAKNIQYF. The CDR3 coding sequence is TGTGCCAGCAGTTTAGTCGGGTGGTGGTCGGAGGCGATGGCCAAAAACATTCAGTACTTC.

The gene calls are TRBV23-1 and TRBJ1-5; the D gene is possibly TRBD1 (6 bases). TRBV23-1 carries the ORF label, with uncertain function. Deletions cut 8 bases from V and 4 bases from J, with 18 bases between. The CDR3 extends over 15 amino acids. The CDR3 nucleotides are TGCGCCAGCTACATTCCGGGACACCGAAATCAGCCCCAGCATTTT. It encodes CASYIPGHRNQPQHF.

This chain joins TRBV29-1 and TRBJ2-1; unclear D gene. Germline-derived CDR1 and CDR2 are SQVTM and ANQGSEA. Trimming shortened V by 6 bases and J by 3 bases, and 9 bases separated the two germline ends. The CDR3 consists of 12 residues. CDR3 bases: TGCAGCGTGGAACTAAACTACAATGAGCAGTTCTTC. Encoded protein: CSVELNYNEQFF.

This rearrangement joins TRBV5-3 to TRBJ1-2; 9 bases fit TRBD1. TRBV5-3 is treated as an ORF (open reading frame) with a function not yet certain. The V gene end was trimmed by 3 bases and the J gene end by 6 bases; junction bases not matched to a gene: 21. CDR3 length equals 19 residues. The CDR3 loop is CARSSLSTGGYVGRDGYTF. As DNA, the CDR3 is TGTGCCAGAAGCTCTCTATCGACAGGGGGATATGTAGGTCGGGATGGCTACACCTTC.